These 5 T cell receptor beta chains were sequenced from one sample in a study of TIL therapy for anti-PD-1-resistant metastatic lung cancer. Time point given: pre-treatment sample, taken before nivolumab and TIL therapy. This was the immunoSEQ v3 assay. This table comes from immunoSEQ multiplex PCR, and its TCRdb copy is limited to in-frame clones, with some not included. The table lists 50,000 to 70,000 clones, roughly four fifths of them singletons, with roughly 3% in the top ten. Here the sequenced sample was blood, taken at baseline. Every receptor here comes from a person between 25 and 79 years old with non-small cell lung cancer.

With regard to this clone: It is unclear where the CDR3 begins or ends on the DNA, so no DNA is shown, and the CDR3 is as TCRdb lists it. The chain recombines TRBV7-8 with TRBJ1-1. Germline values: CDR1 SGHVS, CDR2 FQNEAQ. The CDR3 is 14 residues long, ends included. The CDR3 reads CASSFGSGGTEAFF.

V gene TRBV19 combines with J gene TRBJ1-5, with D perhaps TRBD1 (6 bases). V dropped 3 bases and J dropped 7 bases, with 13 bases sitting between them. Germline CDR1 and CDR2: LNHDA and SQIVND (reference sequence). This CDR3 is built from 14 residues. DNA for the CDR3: TGTGCCAGTAGTATGGTCGGGGGCAGGCAGCCCCAGCATTTT. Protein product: CASSMVGGRQPQHF.

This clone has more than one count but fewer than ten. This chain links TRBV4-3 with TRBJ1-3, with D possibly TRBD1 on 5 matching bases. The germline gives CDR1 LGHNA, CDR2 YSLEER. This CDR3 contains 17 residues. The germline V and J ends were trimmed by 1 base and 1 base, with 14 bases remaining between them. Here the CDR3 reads CASSQVSGRVSGNTIYF. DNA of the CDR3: TGCGCCAGCAGCCAAGTCTCAGGGAGAGTATCTGGAAACACCATATATTTT.

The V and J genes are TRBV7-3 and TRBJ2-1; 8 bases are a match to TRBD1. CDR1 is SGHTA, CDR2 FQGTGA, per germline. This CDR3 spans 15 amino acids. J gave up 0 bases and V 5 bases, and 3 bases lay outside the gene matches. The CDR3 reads CASSLGQGSYNEQFF. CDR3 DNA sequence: TGTGCCAGCAGCCTTGGACAGGGCTCCTACAATGAGCAGTTCTTC.

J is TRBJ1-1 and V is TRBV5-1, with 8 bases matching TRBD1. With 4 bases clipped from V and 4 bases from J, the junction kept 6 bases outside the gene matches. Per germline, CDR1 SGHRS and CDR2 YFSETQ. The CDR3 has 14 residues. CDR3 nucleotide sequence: TGCGCCAGCAGCCCTGACAGGGGAGGCACTGAAGCTTTCTTT. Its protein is CASSPDRGGTEAFF.